The sequence of this T cell receptor beta chain was determined in a study of tumor-infiltrating lymphocytes in glioblastoma multiforme. Findings and caveats of the study: Just one glioblastoma patient contributed to the TCR-mutation comparison. T cells were not sorted into functional subsets.

Three nested ARM-PCR rounds with V-beta and C-beta primers built TCRB libraries. TCRB cDNA was made from 0.5 ug total RNA. These TCRB libraries lack any described unique molecular identifiers. Each CDR3 protein is one row after TCRdb ran MiXCR on the multiplex PCR reads. The sample records about 11,000 distinct CDR3 sequences, approximately 71% being singletons. This clonotype was seen ten or more times. Its specificity is not known. Trimming left V 7 bases short and J 0 bases short, with 15 bases between. The CDR3 is 15 amino acids. The chain has TRBV12-3 or TRBV12-4 and TRBJ1-1; D is unresolved. This receptor was identified in a male donor with glioblastoma. The sequencing sample was made of brain tumor tissue. The CDR3 sequence: CASTSAGLMNTEAFF. CDR3 bases: TGTGCCAGCACCTCGGCCGGGCTCATGAACACTGAAGCTTTCTTT.